This TCR beta chain comes out of a study of cytomegalovirus exposure and HLA in healthy donors. TCRdb's table, derived via immunoSEQ multiplex PCR, lists solely in-frame clones and lacks some. The sample has under 200,000 clones, 70% to 90% seen once. The CDR3 has 13 amino acids. Per the germline V gene, CDR1 is SQVTM and CDR2 is ANQGSEA. The V end was cut by 7 bases, the J end by 5 bases, with 14 bases between. The chain employs TRBV29-1 and TRBJ2-2; no definite D call. What was sequenced was PBMCs. This clonotype originated in a woman aged 25 to 39 in good health and CMV-seronegative. DNA of the CDR3: TGCAGCGCACGTGCTTCGGCGACCGGGGAGCTGTTTTTT. This sequence encodes CSARASATGELFF.